This is a list of T cell receptor beta chains from one sample in a study of T-cell reconstitution after alpha-beta-depleted transplantation in children. TCRdb analysed the PCR reads with MiXCR anew, one entry per CDR3 protein. Here the sample spans approximately 230,000 distinct CDR3 sequences, more than 20% being singletons. The sample in question was PBMCs, mostly from graft donor cells, obtained 360 days after TCRalphabeta/CD19-depleted stem cell transplant. These receptors were taken from a female patient aged 2-15 years who had a stem cell transplant for congenital amegakaryocytic thrombocytopenia, so the T cells may come from the graft donor. The CDR3 runs from the conserved cysteine through the conserved F or W. A D gene is named only where the DNA matches it firmly. Clone size appears in some rows only: once, few, many, or a class for an expanded clone.

>TRBJ2-5|.|TRBV7-7|14|.
CASSPAAGAETQYF
TGTGCCAGCAGCCCCGCTGCGGGGGCAGAGACCCAGTACTTC
>TRBJ2-7|TRBD2|TRBV4-2|15|.
CASSQEHLAGYEQYF
TGTGCCAGCAGCCAAGAGCATTTAGCGGGCTACGAGCAGTACTTC
>TRBJ2-1|TRBD2|TRBV20-1|11|few
CSAQTSIEQFF
TGCAGTGCTCAGACTAGCATTGAGCAGTTCTTC
>TRBJ1-1|TRBD1|TRBV20-1|15|.
CSAAPGQGYDTEAFF
TGCAGTGCTGCACCGGGACAGGGGTATGACACTGAAGCTTTCTTT
>TRBJ2-1|TRBD2|TRBV7-3|13|.
CASSRTGGIEQFF
TGTGCCAGCAGTCGGACCGGGGGGATTGAGCAGTTCTTC
>TRBJ1-1|TRBD1|TRBV5-1|15|many
CASSHGTAQNTEAFF
TGCGCCAGCAGCCATGGGACAGCCCAGAACACTGAAGCTTTCTTT
>TRBJ1-2|.|TRBV15|14|.
CATSRSRANYGYTF
TGTGCCACCAGCAGAAGCAGGGCTAACTATGGCTACACCTTC
>TRBJ2-1|.|TRBV2|13|.
CASRGGAFNEQFF
TGTGCCTCCAGGGGGGGGGCGTTCAATGAGCAGTTCTTC
>TRBJ2-7|TRBD2|TRBV5-1|16|.
CASSLVAGADVYEQYF
TGCGCCAGCAGCCTAGTAGCGGGGGCGGACGTCTACGAGCAGTACTTC
>TRBJ2-1|.|TRBV7-3|14|many
CASSPGEAYNEQFF
TGTGCCAGCAGCCCCGGGGAGGCCTACAATGAGCAGTTCTTC
>TRBJ2-7|TRBD1|TRBV15|14|.
CATSRGQGTYEQYF
TGTGCCACCAGCAGAGGACAGGGGACCTACGAGCAGTACTTC
>TRBJ2-3|.|TRBV2|15|few
CASGLTSTVPDTQYF
TGTGCCAGCGGATTGACTAGTACGGTCCCAGATACGCAGTATTTT
>TRBJ2-7|.|TRBV3-1|12|many
CASSQVVYEQYF
TGTGCCAGCAGCCAAGTTGTGTACGAGCAGTACTTC
>TRBJ2-1|TRBD2|TRBV3-1|18|.
CASSQELRRESTYNEQFF
TGTGCCAGCAGCCAAGAATTGAGGCGGGAGAGCACCTACAATGAGCAGTTCTTC
>TRBJ2-3|TRBD2|TRBV14|20|few
CASSQEGGLAGGLSTGTQYF
TGTGCCAGCAGCCAAGAGGGGGGACTAGCGGGAGGCCTCTCCACTGGTACGCAGTATTTT
>TRBJ2-2|.|TRBV5-5|17|.
CASSPRTWREGTGELFF
TGTGCCAGCAGCCCCAGGACGTGGCGGGAAGGCACCGGGGAGCTGTTTTTT
>TRBJ1-1|TRBD1|TRBV5-1|16|many
CASSGGTGDMNTEAFF
TGCGCCAGCAGCGGAGGGACAGGGGATATGAACACTGAAGCTTTCTTT
>TRBJ2-1|.|TRBV15|15|few
CATVPRVLGYNEQFF
TGTGCCACCGTGCCGCGGGTCCTGGGATACAATGAGCAGTTCTTC
>TRBJ2-7|.|TRBV7-8|14|few
CASSPLSEIYEQYF
TGTGCCAGCAGCCCCTTATCAGAAATCTACGAGCAGTACTTC
>TRBJ2-1|.|TRBV20-1|9|few
CSASSEQFF
TGCAGTGCTAGCAGTGAGCAGTTCTTC
>TRBJ1-1|.|TRBV20-1|13|.
CSASGEKAAEAFF
TGCAGTGCTAGTGGGGAGAAAGCTGCTGAAGCTTTCTTT
>TRBJ2-2|.|TRBV5-1|13|.
CASSWDITGELFF
TGCGCCAGCAGCTGGGACATAACCGGGGAGCTGTTTTTT
>TRBJ2-2|.|TRBV6-4|15|.
CASSDRSRGTGELFF
TGTGCCAGCAGTGACCGGTCCAGGGGCACCGGGGAGCTGTTTTTT
>TRBJ2-1|TRBD2|TRBV12-3/TRBV12-4|16|many
CASSLAGGSASDEQFF
TGTGCCAGCAGTTTAGCCGGGGGGAGCGCATCGGATGAGCAGTTCTTC
>TRBJ2-4|.|TRBV12-3/TRBV12-4|15|.
CASSTTGKAKNIQYF
TGTGCCAGCAGCACCACAGGGAAGGCCAAAAACATTCAGTACTTC
>TRBJ1-6|TRBD1|TRBV5-1|17|.
CASSPGPRDRVVSPLHF
TGCGCCAGCAGCCCAGGTCCCCGGGACAGGGTCGTATCACCCCTCCACTTT
>TRBJ1-1|.|TRBV12-3/TRBV12-4|14|.
CASSLSWKNTEAFF
TGTGCCAGCAGTTTATCGTGGAAGAACACTGAAGCTTTCTTT
>TRBJ2-7|.|TRBV7-9|14|.
CASSFSGKVGEQYF
TGTGCCAGCAGCTTTTCAGGGAAAGTTGGCGAGCAGTACTTC
>TRBJ2-7|TRBD2|TRBV4-3|17|.
CASSPQARASGSYEQYF
TGCGCCAGCAGCCCCCAAGCTAGGGCTAGCGGGAGCTACGAGCAGTACTTC
>TRBJ2-1|.|TRBV7-9|11|few
CASSFGTEQFF
TGTGCCAGCAGCTTCGGGACAGAGCAGTTCTTC
>TRBJ2-1|TRBD2|TRBV5-1|14|.
CASRDYVRMDEQFF
TGCGCCAGCCGGGACTACGTTCGAATGGATGAGCAGTTCTTC
>TRBJ1-2|.|TRBV25-1|14|.
CASRDSGSYYGYTF
TGTGCCAGCAGAGACTCAGGGTCATACTATGGCTACACCTTC
>TRBJ2-1|.|TRBV5-1|15|many
CASTRELASYNEQFF
TGCGCCAGCACTCGAGAACTCGCCTCCTACAATGAGCAGTTCTTC
>TRBJ2-5|TRBD1|TRBV12-3/TRBV12-4|17|.
CASSPTRRDRGQKTQYF
TGTGCCAGCAGTCCCACTAGGCGGGACAGGGGGCAAAAGACCCAGTACTTC
>TRBJ2-3|.|TRBV20-1|11|few
CSSGYTDTQYF
TGCAGTAGCGGATACACAGATACGCAGTATTTT
>TRBJ2-7|.|TRBV6-1|14|few
CASNPLNPRYEQYF
TGTGCCAGCAACCCACTTAACCCCCGTTACGAGCAGTACTTC
>TRBJ2-3|.|TRBV7-2|13|.
CASIQGFGVTQYF
TGTGCCAGCATCCAAGGTTTCGGGGTTACGCAGTATTTT
>TRBJ2-7|TRBD1|TRBV6-1|13|few
CASRNRDRDEQYF
TGTGCCAGCAGAAACCGGGACAGGGACGAGCAGTACTTC
>TRBJ1-3|.|TRBV7-2|15|.
CASTKAGTSGNTIYF
TGTGCCAGCACGAAGGCAGGGACCTCTGGAAACACCATATATTTT
>TRBJ1-1|.|TRBV6-5|15|few
CASSYAGPANTEAFF
TGTGCCAGCAGTTACGCTGGGCCGGCGAACACTGAAGCTTTCTTT
>TRBJ2-2|.|TRBV12-3/TRBV12-4|15|.
CASSWQGPTTGELFF
TGTGCCAGCAGTTGGCAGGGGCCCACCACCGGGGAGCTGTTTTTT
>TRBJ2-1|TRBD1|TRBV12-3/TRBV12-4|13|.
CASKFDRVDEQFF
TGTGCCAGCAAATTCGACAGGGTGGATGAGCAGTTCTTC
>TRBJ2-4|.|TRBV12-3/TRBV12-4|17|.
CASSLGGTDRAKNIQYF
TGTGCCAGCAGTTTAGGCGGGACAGACAGAGCCAAAAACATTCAGTACTTC
>TRBJ2-5|TRBD2|TRBV12-3/TRBV12-4|14|.
CASRSSGVTETQYF
TGTGCCAGCAGGTCCAGCGGGGTCACGGAGACCCAGTACTTC
>TRBJ2-2|.|TRBV5-1|16|few
CASSLVSGGGTGELFF
TGCGCCAGCAGCTTGGTATCCGGGGGAGGCACCGGGGAGCTGTTTTTT
>TRBJ1-1|TRBD1|TRBV19|14|.
CASTQGSSGTEAFF
TGTGCCAGTACACAGGGGTCGTCGGGCACTGAAGCTTTCTTT
>TRBJ2-6|.|TRBV29-1|14|.
CSVGVSSGANVLTF
TGCAGCGTTGGTGTCTCCTCTGGGGCCAACGTCCTGACTTTC